Listed below are T cell receptor beta chains from one sample, sequenced in a study of blood T cell repertoires in COVID-19. Here immunoSEQ multiplex PCR was the method, and the copy in TCRdb shows in-frame clones only, minus some. The data hold about 120,000 clones, with 82% observed a single time. The sample taken for sequencing was peripheral blood. The receptors derive from a human donor in a cohort sampled during active COVID-19. CDR3s include the opening cysteine and the closing phenylalanine or tryptophan. The D gene is left open where the match is weak. Not all rows give a size; the values are once, few, many and, for expanded clones, a class.

>TRBD1|.|TRBJ2-5|TRBV28
CASSGQGYVRETQYF
TGTGCCAGCAGCGGACAGGGTTACGTACGGGAGACCCAGTACTTC
>TRBD2|.|TRBJ2-5|TRBV5-1
CASSFSSGGVETQYF
TGCGCCAGCAGCTTCTCTAGCGGGGGGGTCGAGACCCAGTACTTC
>TRBD2|.|TRBJ2-1|TRBV24-1
CATSDGGTSGGNVGEQFF
TGTGCCACCAGTGATGGAGGGACTAGCGGGGGGAATGTGGGTGAGCAGTTCTTC
>.|.|TRBJ1-2|TRBV4-1
CASSQDGRGNYGYTF
TGCGCCAGCAGCCAAGATGGACGGGGGAACTATGGCTACACCTTC
>.|.|TRBJ1-1|TRBV3-1/TRBV3-2
CASSQWTANTEAFF
TGTGCCAGCAGCCAATGGACAGCGAACACTGAAGCTTTCTTT
>TRBD2|.|TRBJ2-2|TRBV3-1/TRBV3-2
CASSPHPGTSRSPGELFF
TGTGCCAGCAGCCCCCACCCTGGGACTAGCCGGTCCCCCGGGGAGCTGTTTTTT
>.|once|TRBJ2-7|TRBV19
CASSLGGASFEQYF
TGTGCCAGTAGTTTGGGGGGGGCCTCGTTCGAGCAGTACTTC
>.|many|TRBJ2-1|TRBV3-1/TRBV3-2
CASSGGAGTYNEQFF
TGTGCCAGCAGCGGCGGGGCGGGGACCTACAATGAGCAGTTCTTC
>.|.|TRBJ2-7|TRBV12-3/TRBV12-4
CASSWGRTYEQYF
TGTGCCAGCAGTTGGGGCAGGACCTACGAGCAGTACTTC
>TRBD1|.|TRBJ1-1|TRBV5-6
CASTSLVTGGDKAFF
TGTGCCAGCACGTCCCTGGTGACAGGGGGTGATAAAGCTTTCTTT
>.|.|TRBJ2-5|TRBV5-4
CASSLVAGRETQYF
TGTGCCAGCAGCTTGGTCGCGGGGCGAGAGACCCAGTACTTC
>.|.|TRBJ1-2|TRBV3-1/TRBV3-2
CASSQDGTTGDTF
TGTGCCAGCAGCCAAGATGGGACTACCGGGGACACCTTC
>TRBD1|.|TRBJ2-7|TRBV11-2
CASSSYKRRPGQGDHEQYF
TGTGCCAGCAGCTCTTATAAGAGAAGACCGGGACAGGGAGACCACGAGCAGTACTTC
>TRBD2|few|TRBJ2-2|TRBV11-3
CASSLDRGGAIGELFF
TGTGCCAGCAGCTTAGATCGGGGGGGCGCGATCGGGGAGCTGTTTTTT
>TRBD1|.|TRBJ2-6|TRBV9
CASSLRGPSSGANVLTF
TGTGCCAGCAGCCTCAGGGGGCCCAGCTCTGGGGCCAACGTCCTGACTTTC
>.|.|TRBJ1-5|TRBV18
CASSPQGQGQPQHF
TGTGCCAGCTCACCACAGGGGCAGGGGCAGCCCCAGCATTTT
>TRBD2|.|TRBJ2-2|TRBV5-1
CASSLAGGAGELFF
TGCGCCAGCAGCTTGGCGGGGGGGGCCGGGGAGCTGTTTTTT
>TRBD1|.|TRBJ2-3|TRBV3-1/TRBV3-2
CASSQDGAGGLVKDTQYF
TGTGCCAGCAGCCAAGACGGGGCAGGGGGCTTAGTTAAGGATACGCAGTATTTT
>TRBD1|.|TRBJ1-1|TRBV12-3/TRBV12-4
CASSPRHRGDAFF
TGTGCCAGCAGCCCGCGGCACAGGGGGGATGCTTTCTTT
>.|.|TRBJ1-3|TRBV11-2
CASSLGDRLGNTIYF
TGTGCCAGCAGCTTAGGCGATCGTTTGGGAAACACCATATATTTT
>TRBD1|.|TRBJ1-2|TRBV6-5
CASSYEAGGDGYTF
TGTGCCAGCAGTTACGAGGCAGGGGGCGATGGCTACACCTTC
>.|few|TRBJ1-2|TRBV5-1
CASSLAGTPANYGYTF
TGCGCCAGCAGCTTGGCCGGGACACCGGCTAACTATGGCTACACCTTC
>TRBD1|.|TRBJ2-1|TRBV5-5
CASTGTGRNEQFF
TGTGCCAGCACCGGGACAGGGAGGAATGAGCAGTTCTTC
>TRBD1|few|TRBJ1-6|TRBV6-1
CASSEADREGSSPLHF
TGTGCCAGCAGTGAAGCAGACAGGGAAGGGAGTTCACCCCTCCACTTT
>TRBD2|once|TRBJ2-3|TRBV9
CASSGGTSGTDTQYF
TGTGCCAGCAGCGGGGGGACTAGCGGCACAGATACGCAGTATTTT
>.|.|TRBJ2-3|TRBV7-9
CASSLSGDTQYF
TGTGCCAGCAGCTTGTCGGGGGATACGCAGTATTTT
>.|.|TRBJ2-5|TRBV9
CASSVGVSVQETQYF
TGTGCCAGCAGCGTAGGGGTTAGCGTCCAAGAGACCCAGTACTTC
>.|.|TRBJ1-3|TRBV9
CASSVELSGPGNTIYF
TGTGCCAGCAGCGTAGAGTTGTCAGGCCCTGGAAACACCATATATTTT
>.|.|TRBJ2-7|TRBV6-5
CASRPGGSSLEQYF
TGTGCCAGCAGACCCGGGGGTTCCTCCTTGGAGCAGTACTTC
>TRBD2|.|TRBJ2-5|TRBV15
CATSRLLAGQETQYF
TGTGCCACCAGCAGACTGCTAGCGGGTCAAGAGACCCAGTACTTC
>TRBD1|.|TRBJ2-1|TRBV10-1
CASSESKGASSYNEQFF
TGCGCCAGCAGTGAGTCGAAGGGGGCGAGCTCCTACAATGAGCAGTTCTTC
>TRBD1|.|TRBJ1-1|TRBV12-5
CASGLTGDSARPNTEAFF
TGTGCTAGTGGTTTGACTGGGGACAGCGCCCGCCCGAACACTGAAGCTTTCTTT
>.|few|TRBJ1-5|TRBV5-6
CASSVARYSNQPQHF
TGTGCCAGCAGCGTCGCGAGGTATAGCAATCAGCCCCAGCATTTT
>TRBD1|few|TRBJ1-5|TRBV19
CASTTGDYQPQHF
TGTGCCAGTACCACAGGGGACTATCAGCCCCAGCATTTT
>TRBD2|.|TRBJ2-1|TRBV10-1
CASSGLAGGTYNEQFF
TGCGCCAGCAGTGGACTAGCGGGGGGGACCTACAATGAGCAGTTCTTC
>TRBD1|.|TRBJ1-5|TRBV2
CASRGQFSNQPQHF
TGTGCCAGCAGGGGACAGTTTAGCAATCAGCCCCAGCATTTT
>TRBD1|.|TRBJ2-3|TRBV6-2/TRBV6-3
CASSPLQGTVTDTQYF
TGTGCCAGCAGCCCCCTGCAGGGGACAGTCACAGATACGCAGTATTTT
>.|.|TRBJ1-1|TRBV5-8
CASSPLGGHAFF
TGTGCCAGCAGCCCCTTGGGGGGGCACGCTTTCTTT
>TRBD1|.|TRBJ1-2|TRBV6-6
CASSGDSSNYGYTF
TGTGCCAGCAGTGGGGACAGTTCTAACTATGGCTACACCTTC
>TRBD1|.|TRBJ2-7|TRBV6-2/TRBV6-3
CASSTQGQAYEQYF
TGTGCCAGCAGTACCCAGGGACAGGCCTACGAGCAGTACTTC
>TRBD2|.|TRBJ2-7|TRBV7-2
CASSLDLASGVQGEQYF
TGTGCCAGCAGCTTAGACTTGGCTAGCGGGGTCCAGGGCGAGCAGTACTTC
>TRBD2|.|TRBJ2-5|TRBV9
CASSVGASGGAKETQYF
TGTGCCAGCAGCGTAGGGGCTAGCGGGGGGGCCAAAGAGACCCAGTACTTC
>TRBD1|many|TRBJ2-7|TRBV5-1
CASSLDTGTGREQYF
TGCGCCAGCAGCTTGGACACCGGGACAGGGCGGGAGCAGTACTTC
>.|.|TRBJ2-1|TRBV11-2
CASSYFSLGFEQFF
TGTGCCAGCAGCTATTTTAGCTTGGGTTTTGAGCAGTTCTTC
>TRBD1|.|TRBJ2-1|TRBV2
CASSASGTGSYNEQFF
TGTGCCAGCAGTGCTTCGGGGACAGGGTCCTACAATGAGCAGTTCTTC
>TRBD2|few|TRBJ2-3|TRBV7-2
CASSSSTRTSMNTQYF
TGTGCCAGCAGCTCCTCGACCCGGACTAGCATGAATACGCAGTATTTT
>.|.|TRBJ1-1|TRBV21-1
CASSKGQGDTEAFF
TGTGCCAGCAGCAAAGGTCAGGGTGACACTGAAGCTTTCTTT
>.|.|TRBJ2-5|TRBV1
CTSSQVPTSGAIQETQYF
TGCACCAGCAGCCAAGTCCCGACTAGCGGGGCCATCCAAGAGACCCAGTACTTC
>.|.|TRBJ2-5|TRBV19
CASSIAAGNAVVTQYF
TGTGCCAGTAGTATAGCAGCAGGGAATGCGGTGGTGACCCAGTACTTC
>.|.|TRBJ1-2|TRBV4-2
CASSHGQPNYGYTF
TGTGCCAGCAGCCATGGACAGCCGAACTATGGCTACACCTTC
>TRBD2|.|TRBJ2-3|TRBV10-3
CAISTGTSGGEDTQYF
TGTGCCATTTCAACGGGGACTAGCGGGGGGGAGGATACGCAGTATTTT
>TRBD1|.|TRBJ2-5|TRBV5-4
CASSNRDRVGETQYF
TGTGCCAGCAGCAACCGGGACAGGGTAGGAGAGACCCAGTACTTC
>TRBD2|.|TRBJ2-7|TRBV7-6
CASSLTSGGSYEQYF
TGTGCCAGCAGCCTCACTAGCGGGGGCTCCTACGAGCAGTACTTC
>.|.|TRBJ2-6|TRBV27
CASSPFRGGANVLTF
TGTGCCAGCAGTCCCTTCAGGGGTGGGGCCAACGTCCTGACTTTC
>TRBD1|.|TRBJ2-4|TRBV18
CASSSGTGSGNIQYF
TGTGCCAGCTCATCCGGGACAGGGAGTGGAAACATTCAGTACTTC
>.|.|TRBJ2-5|TRBV18
CASSPPHLRETQYF
TGTGCCAGCTCACCGCCTCACTTGAGGGAGACCCAGTACTTC
>.|.|TRBJ1-1|TRBV5-5
CASSLETYRLSNTEAFF
TGTGCCAGCAGCTTGGAGACTTACAGGCTATCGAACACTGAAGCTTTCTTT
>.|.|TRBJ2-7|TRBV4-3
CASSQDTGPYEQYF
TGCGCCAGCAGCCAAGATACAGGGCCCTACGAGCAGTACTTC
>TRBD1|.|TRBJ2-4|TRBV2
CASSGGTGGGNIQYF
TGTGCCAGCAGTGGGGGGACAGGGGGAGGAAACATTCAGTACTTC
>.|.|TRBJ1-1|TRBV2
CARTGLGNTEAFF
TGTGCCAGGACGGGACTCGGGAACACTGAAGCTTTCTTT